This TCR beta chain was captured in a study of molecular identifiers for immune sequencing clone quantification. Bulk TCR libraries used previously described methods and listed TCR primers. TCRdb recomputed calls from the PCR reads with MiXCR, one row per CDR3 protein. This repertoire shows fewer than 350,000 distinct CDR3 sequences, 24% found once; its top ten account for about 0.73%. This clonotype has a count of ten or more. What it binds is not known. Germline V gives CDR1 SEHNR, CDR2 FQNEAQ (reference sequence). V lost 4 bases and J lost 2, with 17 bases in between. This CDR3 has 16 amino acids. Study results and limitations: Underestimation of highly expanded clone sizes could arise where identical TCR molecules share a barcode.

This rearrangement joins TRBV7-9 to TRBJ1-1; D unresolved. The source of this sequence is a human donor in good health. Some libraries in this study had Jurkat cell RNA spiked in. The sequencing input was naive CD8+ T cells from blood, with Jurkat cell RNA spiked in. Stated subset: FACS-sorted CD8+CD4-CCR7+CD45RA+ naive T cells. As DNA, the CDR3 is TGTGCCAGCAGCTCTGAGGGCGCCGGGAGAAACACTGAAGCTTTCTTT. Its protein product is CASSSEGAGRNTEAFF.